This TCR beta chain is from a study of cytomegalovirus exposure and HLA in healthy donors. Whole-study findings and limits: The study flagged approximately 180 TCR beta chains as cytomegalovirus-associated.

The donors were part of the roughly 120-subject validation cohort, which stood apart from the roughly 670-subject first cohort. Sequenced by immunoSEQ multiplex PCR; TCRdb stores in-frame clones only, minus some. Seen here are about 120,000 clones, roughly 89% observed once, and the top ten hold 1.1%. Regarding this clone: Its antigen is not identified.

The ends lost 0 bases at V and 2 bases at J; junction bases unmatched: 8. CDR3 size: 17 residues. Germline values: CDR1 SGHRS, CDR2 YFSETQ. The sequence came from a woman aged 18-30 years in good health and CMV-seronegative. Input material: PBMCs. V and J are TRBV5-1 and TRBJ2-5, with 9 bases lining up with TRBD2. CDR3: CASSLARGGAPQETQYF. CDR3 DNA: TGCGCCAGCAGCTTGGCTCGCGGGGGGGCCCCTCAAGAGACCCAGTACTTC.